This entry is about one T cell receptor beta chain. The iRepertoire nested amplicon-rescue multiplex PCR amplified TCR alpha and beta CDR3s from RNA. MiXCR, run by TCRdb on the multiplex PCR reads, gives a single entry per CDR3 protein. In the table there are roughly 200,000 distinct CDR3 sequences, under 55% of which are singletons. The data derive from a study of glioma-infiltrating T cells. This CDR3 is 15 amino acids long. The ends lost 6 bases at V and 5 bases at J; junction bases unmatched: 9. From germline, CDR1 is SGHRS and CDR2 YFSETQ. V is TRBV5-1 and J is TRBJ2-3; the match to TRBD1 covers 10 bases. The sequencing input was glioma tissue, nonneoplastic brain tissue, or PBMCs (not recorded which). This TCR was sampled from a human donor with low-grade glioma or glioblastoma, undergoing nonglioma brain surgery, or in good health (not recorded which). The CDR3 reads CASTVDRGGQDTQYF. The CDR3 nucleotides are TGCGCCAGCACCGTGGACAGGGGGGGCCAAGATACGCAGTATTTT. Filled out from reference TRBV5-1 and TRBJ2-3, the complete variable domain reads KAGVTQTPRYLIKTRGQQVTLSCSPISGHRSVSWYQQTPGQGLQFLFEYFSETQRNKGNFPGRFSGRQFSNSRSEMNVSTLELGDSALYLCASTVDRGGQDTQYFGPGTRLTVL.